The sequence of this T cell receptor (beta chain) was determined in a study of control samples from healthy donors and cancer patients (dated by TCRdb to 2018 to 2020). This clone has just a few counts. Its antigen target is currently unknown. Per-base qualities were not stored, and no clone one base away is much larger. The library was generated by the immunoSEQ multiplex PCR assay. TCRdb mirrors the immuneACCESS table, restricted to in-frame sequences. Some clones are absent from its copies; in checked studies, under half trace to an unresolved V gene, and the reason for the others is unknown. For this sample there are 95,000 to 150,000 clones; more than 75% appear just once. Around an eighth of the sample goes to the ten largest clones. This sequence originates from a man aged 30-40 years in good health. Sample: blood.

The bases are TGTGCCAGCAGCCCACAGGGAGGGGCGGACTATGGCTACACCTTC. It specifies CASSPQGGADYGYTF. The rearrangement combines TRBV14 with TRBJ1-2, with a weak D call of TRBD1 (6 bases match). The CDR1 and CDR2 encoded by the germline V gene are SGHDN and FVKESK. Relative to germline, V is 4 bases shorter and J is 3 bases shorter, with 15 bases between their ends. The CDR3 goes from the cysteine to the phenylalanine over 15 residues. Only the CDR3 part of the read is kept: 45 bases, read in frame from the first base. Extended through the reference TRBV14 and TRBJ1-2 proteins, this CDR3 yields the full variable domain: EAGVTQFPSHSVIEKGQTVTLRCDPISGHDNLYWYRRVMGKEIKFLLHFVKESKQDESGMPNNRFLAERTGGTYSTLKVQPAELEDSGVYFCASSPQGGADYGYTFGSGTRLTVV.